Sequencing of this T cell receptor (beta chain) was carried out in a study of OX40 agonist ivuxolimab in advanced cancers. Study-wide background: Ivuxolimab was delivered to patients intravenously every 2 weeks at doses spanning 0.01 to 10 mg/kg.

Individuals having autoimmune disease history or systemic immunosuppression were not enrolled. TCRdb's copy holds only in-frame clones and misses some; the assay was immunoSEQ multiplex PCR. The sample shows 71,000 or so clones, over 90% of them seen only once. This clone appeared once. The CDR3 has 12 residues. CDR1 and CDR2 (germline): ENHRY, SYGVKD. With 8 bases clipped from V and 4 bases from J, the junction kept 4 bases outside the gene matches. This clonotype was sampled from an adult with an advanced solid tumor such as melanoma, head and neck, liver or kidney cancer. The sequenced sample was CD4+ or CD8+ T cells sorted from blood, obtained in a trial of the OX40 agonist ivuxolimab. This rearrangement joins TRBV10-3 to TRBJ1-1; TRBD1 matches at 7 bases. The CDR3: CAISSGGTEAFF. CDR3 nucleotide sequence: TGTGCCATCTCTTCAGGGGGCACTGAAGCTTTCTTT.